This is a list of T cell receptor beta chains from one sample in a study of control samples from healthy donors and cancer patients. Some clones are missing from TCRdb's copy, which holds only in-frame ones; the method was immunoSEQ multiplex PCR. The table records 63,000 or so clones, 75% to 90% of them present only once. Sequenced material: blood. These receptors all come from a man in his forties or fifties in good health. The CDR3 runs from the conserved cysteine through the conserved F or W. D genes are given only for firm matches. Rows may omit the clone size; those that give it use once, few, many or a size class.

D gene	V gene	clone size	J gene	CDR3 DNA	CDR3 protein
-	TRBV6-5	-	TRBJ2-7	TGTGCCAGCAGTTACTCGTCAGGGGGGTCCTACGAGCAGTACTTC	CASSYSSGGSYEQYF
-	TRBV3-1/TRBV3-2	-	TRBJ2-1	TGTGCCAGCAGCCAAGATGGAGGGTCCTACAATGAGCAGTTCTTC	CASSQDGGSYNEQFF
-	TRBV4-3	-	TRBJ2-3	TGCGCCAGCAGCGGGGGAAACAGGTTAGGGGATACGCAGTATTTT	CASSGGNRLGDTQYF
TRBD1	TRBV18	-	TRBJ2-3	TGTGCCAGCTCACCTCAGGACAGGGGGCTAGCGGGAGATACGCAGTATTTT	CASSPQDRGLAGDTQYF
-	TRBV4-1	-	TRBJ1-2	TGCGCCAGCAGCCAAACGGGGGGGGAGGGCCTACGACCCTATGGCTACACCTTC	CASSQTGGEGLRPYGYTF
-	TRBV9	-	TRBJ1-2	TGTGCCAGCAGCGGAGGGCACGGCTACACCTTC	CASSGGHGYTF
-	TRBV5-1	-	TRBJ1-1	TGCGCCAGCACCCCGCTGGGGATTTTTGCTGAAGCTTTCTTT	CASTPLGIFAEAFF
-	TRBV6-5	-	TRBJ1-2	TGTGCCAGCACCCCGGGGCAGAACTATGGCTACACCTTC	CASTPGQNYGYTF
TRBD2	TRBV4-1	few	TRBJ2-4	TGCGCCAGCAGCCCACGGACTAGCGGGGGGGCCGGGTACTTC	CASSPRTSGGAGYF
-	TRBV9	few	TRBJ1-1	TGTGCCAGCAGCGTTGGTTCTTTGGGGAACACTGAAGCTTTCTTT	CASSVGSLGNTEAFF
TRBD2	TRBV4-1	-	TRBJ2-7	TGCGCCAGCAGCCGTATGAGCGGGGGATCCTACGAGCAGTACTTC	CASSRMSGGSYEQYF
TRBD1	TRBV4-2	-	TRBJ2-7	TGTGCCAGCAGCCAAGACAGGACAGGGTCGGGTTACGAGCAGTACTTC	CASSQDRTGSGYEQYF
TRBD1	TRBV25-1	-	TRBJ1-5	TGTGCCAGCAGTGGTTTCACAGGGGGGAATCAGCCCCAGCATTTT	CASSGFTGGNQPQHF
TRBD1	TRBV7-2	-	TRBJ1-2	TGTGCCAGCAGCTTTGACCCCGACAGGGCGGACTATGGCTACACCTTC	CASSFDPDRADYGYTF
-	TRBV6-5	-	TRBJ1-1	TGTGCCAGCAGTTACTCGATACAGCTAAACACTGAAGCTTTCTTT	CASSYSIQLNTEAFF